The T cell receptor (beta chain) described here comes from a study of cytomegalovirus exposure and HLA in healthy donors. Overall study: Early on, a data release was issued that held 85 million to 95 million unique TCRs from HLA-typed donors. Study conclusions and caveats: Later analysis associated a missense DCLRE1C variant with TCR beta V- and J-gene trimming. Information on immune exposure was restricted to one variable (CMV serostatus). What was likely a sequencing artifact was a cluster of highly shared sequence variants.

Both 60 Vbeta primers and 13 Jbeta primers went into the PCR. The protocol was immunoSEQ multiplex PCR, while the TCRdb copy is restricted to in-frame clones and leaves out a portion. In the table there are around 110,000 clones, 81% of which are singletons. Concerning this clone itself: Antigen: not known.

V lost 6 bases, J lost 2 bases, and 4 bases stayed unmatched. This CDR3 has 15 residues. From germline, CDR1 is WNHNN and CDR2 SYGVQD (reference sequence). This sequence originates from a woman in her 30s in good health and CMV-seronegative. The specimen sequenced was PBMCs. The V call is TRBV10-1, the J call TRBJ1-3; 10 bases match TRBD1. DNA of the CDR3: TGCGCCAGCAGCCCTGGGACAGGGGCTGGAAACACCATATATTTT. Amino acids: CASSPGTGAGNTIYF.